These 14 T cell receptor beta chains share one sample of origin, sequenced in a study of T cell changes during pregnancy in multiple sclerosis. Profiled with immunoSEQ multiplex PCR; TCRdb holds only in-frame clones, not every one. The repertoire holds 25,000 to 30,000 clones, roughly nine tenths seen once, with approximately 0.77% in the top ten. Sequencing used CD4+ T cells from peripheral blood mononuclear cells, obtained in the second trimester of pregnancy. Receptors were obtained from a female donor with multiple sclerosis, enrolled in a pregnancy study.

This chain joins TRBV6-1 and TRBJ1-5, with D perhaps TRBD1 (6 bases). Germline V gene data show CDR1 as MNHNS and CDR2 as SASEGT. This CDR3 is 14 amino acids long. Trimming stripped 5 bases from V and 5 bases from J, with 13 bases between. The CDR3 nucleotides read TGTGCCAGCAGTCAGACAGGCGTCTATCAGCCCCAGCATTTT. This gives the protein CASSQTGVYQPQHF.

The chain couples TRBV7-3 to TRBJ1-2; D is possibly TRBD1 (6 bases). Germline V gene sequence: CDR1 SGHTA, CDR2 FQGTGA. There are 13 residues in the CDR3. V lost 5 bases, J lost 6 bases, and 13 bases lay in between. This chain's CDR3 is CASSLYRVDGYTF. CDR3 bases: TGTGCCAGCAGCCTCTACAGGGTAGATGGCTACACCTTC.

This clone was counted once. V gene TRBV19 combines with J gene TRBJ2-6, with TRBD1 matching 9 bases. From germline, CDR1 is LNHDA and CDR2 SQIVND (reference sequence). The CDR3 length is 18 residues. V dropped 5 bases and J dropped 0; count of bases not matched to a gene: 8. CDR3 sequence reads: CASSSVGQGFSGANVLTF. The CDR3 region has the DNA TGTGCCAGTAGTTCTGTGGGACAGGGATTCTCTGGGGCCAACGTCCTGACTTTC.

The rearrangement uses TRBV23-1 and TRBJ2-5; 7 bases fit TRBD1. TRBV23-1 is assigned to the ORF class and has an uncertain function. Trimming cost V 8 bases and J 6 bases; bases outside gene matches: 12. This CDR3 contains 14 residues. The chain's CDR3 is CASGLTGNVKTQYF. The DNA of the CDR3 is TGCGCCAGCGGACTGACAGGGAATGTGAAGACCCAGTACTTC.

V gene TRBV5-5 combines with J gene TRBJ2-2; D call uncertain. This CDR3 region has 12 residues. CDR1 and CDR2 (germline): SGHKS, YYEKEE (reference sequence). Trimming cost V 6 bases and J 3 bases, with 6 bases left between them. The CDR3 region is CASIKHTGELFF. In nucleotides, the CDR3 is TGTGCCAGCATCAAGCACACCGGGGAGCTGTTTTTT.

V gene TRBV28 combines with J gene TRBJ1-2, with D possibly matching TRBD1 (5 bases). This CDR3 contains 12 residues. Germline CDR1 MDHEN, CDR2 SYDVKM. The ends were cut back, 3 bases at V and 3 bases at J, with 5 bases in the middle. Written as DNA, the CDR3 is TGTGCCAGCAGTTTCAGGGACTATGGCTACACCTTC. Residues: CASSFRDYGYTF.

The V and J genes are TRBV5-1 and TRBJ1-1; D may be TRBD1 (5 bases). V lost 1 base to trimming and J lost 1 base, with 11 bases between them. The germline CDR1 and CDR2 sequences are SGHRS and YFSETQ. The CDR3 sequence is 15 residues long. DNA for the CDR3: TGCGCCAGCAGCTTGTTGGGGCAGCAGAACACTGAAGCTTTCTTT. Protein product: CASSLLGQQNTEAFF.

This chain links TRBV30 with TRBJ1-2; TRBD1 matches at 9 bases. The CDR3 has 11 residues. From germline, CDR1 is GTSNPN and CDR2 SVGIG (reference sequence). V shed 3 bases and J 7 bases; nucleotides not matched to a gene: 0. The CDR3 here is CAWRQGAGYTF. The CDR3 DNA follows: TGTGCCTGGAGACAGGGGGCTGGCTACACCTTC.

In DNA, the CDR3 is TGTGCCAGCAGTATCCCAGGGGGCACTGAAGCTTTCTTT. Its protein is CASSIPGGTEAFF. This rearrangement joins TRBV27 to TRBJ1-1; 7 bases map to TRBD1. The V and J ends lost 5 bases and 4 bases, in that order; junction bases with no gene match: 4. The CDR3 runs 13 residues. Looked up from germline, CDR1 is MNHEY and CDR2 is SMNVEV (reference sequence).

The genes are TRBV10-1 and TRBJ1-1, with D perhaps TRBD1 (6 bases). From germline, CDR1 is WNHNN and CDR2 SYGVQD (reference sequence). Trimming took 0 bases from V and 2 from J, leaving 13 bases between them. This CDR3 has 16 amino acids. The CDR3 loop is CASSESMGTLNTEAFF. CDR3 DNA sequence: TGCGCCAGCAGTGAGTCGATGGGGACACTAAACACTGAAGCTTTCTTT.

DNA for the CDR3: TGTGCCAGCAGCTTAGCGGACAGGGTTCAAGCTTTCTTT. It codes for CASSLADRVQAFF. The chain carries TRBV7-6 and TRBJ1-1; 8 positions match TRBD1. V was clipped by 0 bases and J by 9 bases; unmatched bases: 3. CDR1 and CDR2 from the germline V gene are SGHVS and FNYEAQ. The CDR3 is 13 residues long.

This clone was picked up one time. The chain has TRBV2 and TRBJ2-5; 8 positions match TRBD1. The J call may not be correct, given that the DNA end is closer to TRBJ2-7. Germline CDR1 reads SNHLY; CDR2 reads FYNNEI. The CDR3 sequence is 13 residues long. The CDR3 DNA follows: TGTGCCAGCAGCCGGGACAGGTTCAACGAGCAGTACTTC. It encodes CASSRDRFNEQYF.

The chain couples TRBV18 to TRBJ1-3; a possible D gene is TRBD1 (5 bases). The V end lost 5 bases, the J end lost 0 bases, and 14 bases lay between the germline ends. The CDR3 extends over 16 amino acids. In germline, CDR1 is KGHSH, CDR2 LQKENI. CDR3 residues: CASSNGPGGSGNTIYF. As DNA, the CDR3 is TGTGCCAGCTCAAATGGGCCGGGGGGCTCTGGAAACACCATATATTTT.

The chain has TRBV9 and TRBJ1-4, with 9 nucleotides matching TRBD1. The trim removed 4 bases at V and 0 bases at J, leaving 7 bases unmatched. The CDR3 is 17 amino acids. Germline V CDR1 and CDR2: SGDLS, YYNGEE. The CDR3 here is CASSSRDRVATNEKLFF. CDR3 nucleotide sequence: TGTGCCAGCAGCAGCCGGGACAGGGTTGCAACTAATGAAAAACTGTTTTTT.